This T cell receptor beta chain was documented in a study of T cells in Graves' hyperthyroidism and ophthalmopathy. The study's findings and limits: Appearing also in blood were most of the thyroid clonotypes expanded above 0.001.

This clonotype has ten or more counts. Its matching antigen is unknown. Template material for amplifying TCR beta CDR3 regions consisted of RNA transcripts. When the TCR CDR3 underwent first-round RT-PCR, the HTBI primer set was used. Via MiXCR, TCRdb re-called the multiplex PCR reads, giving one row per CDR3 protein. The sample contains about 420,000 distinct CDR3 sequences, around 16% of which appear only once. Trimming removed 6 bases from V and 0 bases from J, with 13 bases in between. This CDR3 comprises 15 residues. CDR1 is SGHVS and CDR2 is FNYEAQ in the germline V gene. The chain links TRBV7-6 to TRBJ2-3, with D perhaps matching TRBD2 (7 bases). The sequencing sample was made of blood. This clonotype was sampled from a woman between 18 and 29 years old with Graves' hyperthyroidism. CDR3 nucleotide sequence: TGTGCCAGCAGGAGGGGGGGACTAAGCACAGATACGCAGTATTTT. Translating it yields CASRRGGLSTDTQYF.